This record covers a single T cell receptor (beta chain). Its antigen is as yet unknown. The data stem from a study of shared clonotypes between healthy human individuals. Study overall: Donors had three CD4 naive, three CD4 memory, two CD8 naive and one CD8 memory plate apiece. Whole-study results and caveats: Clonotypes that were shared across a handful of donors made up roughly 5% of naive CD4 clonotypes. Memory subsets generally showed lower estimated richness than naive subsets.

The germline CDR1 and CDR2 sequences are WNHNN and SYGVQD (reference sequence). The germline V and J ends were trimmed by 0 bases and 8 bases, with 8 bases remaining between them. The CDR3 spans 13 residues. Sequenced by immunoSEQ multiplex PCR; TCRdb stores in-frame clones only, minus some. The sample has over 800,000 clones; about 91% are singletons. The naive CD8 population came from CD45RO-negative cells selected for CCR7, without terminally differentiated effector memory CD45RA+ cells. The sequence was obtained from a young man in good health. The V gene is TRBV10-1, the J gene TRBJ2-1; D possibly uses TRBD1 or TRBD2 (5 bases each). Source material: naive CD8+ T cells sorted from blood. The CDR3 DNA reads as TGCGCCAGCAGTGAGTCCGTGGGGGATGAGCAGTTCTTC. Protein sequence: CASSESVGDEQFF.